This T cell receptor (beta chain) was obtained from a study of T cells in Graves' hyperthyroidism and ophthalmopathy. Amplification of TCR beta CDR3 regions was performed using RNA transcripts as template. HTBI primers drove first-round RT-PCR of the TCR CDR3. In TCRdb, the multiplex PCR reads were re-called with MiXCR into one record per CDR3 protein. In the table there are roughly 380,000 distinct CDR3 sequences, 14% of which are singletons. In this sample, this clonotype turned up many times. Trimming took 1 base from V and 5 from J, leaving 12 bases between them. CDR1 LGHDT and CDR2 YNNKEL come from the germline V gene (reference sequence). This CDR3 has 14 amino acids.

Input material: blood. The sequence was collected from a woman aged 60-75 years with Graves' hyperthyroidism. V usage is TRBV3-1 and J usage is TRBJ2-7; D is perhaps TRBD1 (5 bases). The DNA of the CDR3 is TGTGCCAGCAGCCAAGTTCACAGGTCCAACGAGCAGTACTTC. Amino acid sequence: CASSQVHRSNEQYF.